The 3 T cell receptor beta chains listed next were all sequenced from one sample in a study of cytomegalovirus exposure and HLA in healthy donors. Data came from immunoSEQ multiplex PCR; TCRdb stores just in-frame clones and leaves some out. The data hold some 65,000 clones, with about 96% observed a single time. Material for sequencing was PBMCs. The receptors were sampled from a man younger than 35 in good health and CMV-seronegative.

CDR3 amino acids: CASRYEASIYF. CDR3 DNA sequence: TGTGCAAGTCGCTACGAGGCTTCGATCTATTTT. V and J are TRBV12-2 and TRBJ2-3; the DNA was not used to check the table's D call, TRBD2. TRBV12-2 is flagged as a pseudogene. The CDR3 is 11 amino acids.

The chain has TRBV2 and TRBJ1-5, with 9 bases matching TRBD1. J gave up 5 bases and V 5 bases, and 10 bases lay outside the gene matches. The CDR3 has 16 amino acids. Germline CDR1 is SNHLY and CDR2 is FYNNEI. The CDR3 sequence: CASSRTGEVVDQPQHF. The CDR3 coding sequence is TGTGCCAGCAGTAGGACAGGGGAGGTTGTGGATCAGCCCCAGCATTTT. The variable domain in full, with the rest retrieved from reference TRBV2 and TRBJ1-5, is EPEVTQTPSHQVTQMGQEVILRCVPISNHLYFYWYRQILGQKVEFLVSFYNNEISEKSEIFDDQFSVERPDGSNFTLKIRSTKLEDSAMYFCASSRTGEVVDQPQHFGDGTRLSIL.

The rearrangement joins TRBV13 to TRBJ1-2; no firm D call. The CDR3 contains 14 residues. The V and J ends lost 1 base and 2 bases respectively, with 8 bases between them. The germline V gene encodes CDR1 PRHDT and CDR2 FYEKMQ (reference sequence). CDR3 residues: CASSLESGNYGYTF. In DNA, the CDR3 is TGTGCCAGCAGCTTAGAATCAGGAAACTATGGCTACACCTTC.